The T cell receptor (beta chain) under discussion was sequenced for a study of T cells in Graves' hyperthyroidism and ophthalmopathy. Points from the study as a whole: The model foresaw ophthalmopathy a median roughly 6 months prior to onset.

Lactation, pregnancy, other autoimmune disease or uncontrolled infection led to exclusion of patients. The diagnoses drew upon clinical symptoms, serum thyroxine and TRAb, thyroid ultrasound and orbital computed tomography. PBMCs were sourced from less than 13 ml fresh peripheral blood. Amplified TCR beta CDR3 regions derived from RNA transcripts. The HTBI primer set served for first-round RT-PCR of the TCR CDR3. MiXCR, applied by TCRdb to the multiplex PCR reads, yields one record per CDR3 protein. The repertoire consists of fewer than 500,000 distinct CDR3 sequences, with roughly 14% occurring once and the leading ten covering around 21%. In its sample, this clonotype was seen many times. Its specificity is unknown. Germline V lookup: CDR1 WSHSY, CDR2 SAAADI. Between the trimmed V and J ends, which lost 6 bases and 6 bases, there was a span of 14 bases. This CDR3 is 13 amino acids long.

V gene TRBV10-2 combines with J gene TRBJ1-1; D is perhaps TRBD1 (6 bases). Material for sequencing was blood. This receptor was identified in a man between 25 and 39 years old with Graves' hyperthyroidism that later progressed to Graves' ophthalmopathy. CDR3 protein: CASRVGGGPEAFF. The CDR3 DNA reads TGCGCCAGCAGGGTCGGAGGGGGACCTGAAGCTTTCTTT.